This T cell receptor beta chain was obtained from a study of Ad26.COV2.S vaccination and SARS-CoV-2 variants. Sample treatment: roughly 18 received Ad26.COV2.S at low or high dose, single or two shots; a few received placebo; per-sample allocation not given. On day 63 after the first injection, vaccine and placebo recipients gave samples. The CDR3 is made up of 14 amino acids. The V gene's germline CDR1 is SGHTA and CDR2 FQGNSA. The V end was cut by 2 bases, the J end by 1 base, with 8 bases between. Using immunoSEQ multiplex PCR, the repertoire was profiled, and TCRdb retains in-frame clones only, with some absent. Here the sample spans some 450,000 clones, roughly 88% being singletons.

Sequenced material: peripheral blood, taken in a trial of Ad26.COV2.S vaccine versus placebo. The chain is built from TRBV7-2 and TRBJ1-1, with D unresolved. The TCR sequence derives from a person aged 18-60 years who received the Ad26.COV2.S COVID-19 vaccine or a placebo. For the CDR3, the DNA is TGTGCCAGCAGCTTATCACAAGCGAACACTGAAGCTTTCTTT. Its translation: CASSLSQANTEAFF. Variable domain in full (rest from reference TRBV7-2 and TRBJ1-1): GAGVSQSPSNKVTEKGKDVELRCDPISGHTALYWYRQSLGQGLEFLIYFQGNSAPDKSGLPSDRFSAERTGGSVSTLTIQRTQQEDSAVYLCASSLSQANTEAFFGQGTRLTVV.